The subject of this entry is one T cell receptor beta chain. The read is 3 residues too short to cover the CDR3 end, so that end is filled in from the germline J gene. The sample belongs to a study of T cells in women clearing cervical HPV infection. CDR1 is SGHRS, CDR2 YFSETQ, per germline. There are 11 residues in the CDR3. V was pared by 7 bases and J by 5 bases, with 9 bases between. Sequenced by immunoSEQ multiplex PCR; TCRdb stores in-frame clones only, minus some. Here the sample table reports about 31,000 clones. This TCR was recovered from a woman between 18 and 75 years old with a cervical HPV16 infection that either progressed to CIN3+ or cleared (not recorded which). Material for sequencing was blood buffy coat. V is TRBV5-1 and J is TRBJ1-1; no definite D call. Incomplete CDR3 DNA: TGCGCCAGCGTCGGCGGAACTGAA. Amino acid sequence: CASVGGTE. The complete CDR3 reads CASVGGTEAFF. Using reference TRBV5-1 and TRBJ1-1 for the parts outside the CDR3, the full variable domain is KAGVTQTPRYLIKTRGQQVTLSCSPISGHRSVSWYQQTPGQGLQFLFEYFSETQRNKGNFPGRFSGRQFSNSRSEMNVSTLELGDSALYLCASVGGTEAFFGQGTRLTVV.